Given below is one TCR beta chain in context. What antigen it recognizes has not been identified. No base quality values were provided; no much bigger clone lies one nucleotide off. Relative to germline, V is 0 bases shorter and J is 0 bases shorter, with 7 bases between their ends. The germline V gene yields SGHRS for CDR1 and YFSETQ for CDR2. The CDR3, from cysteine to phenylalanine, totals 14 residues. Only the CDR3 part of the read is kept: 42 bases, read in frame from the first base. The T-cell fraction in tumor and uninvolved lung tissue was obtained from TCR sequencing using the immunoSEQ assay. On the authors' methods: For survival analysis, patients were split into high (upper tertile) and low (lower two tertiles) T-cell fraction groups and compared by log-rank test. A signed-rank test was used to test differences in T-cell fraction between paired tumor and uninvolved lung samples. The clones in this table, taken by TCRdb from immuneACCESS, are in-frame only. Not every clone is retained; where verified, under half of the shortfall comes from an unresolved V gene, and the cause of the rest is unknown. V and J calls and clone size are given by that table; D and trimming were obtained from the DNA. For this sample there are approximately 12,000 clones; 70% to 85% appear just once. 12% of the sample is held by the ten biggest clonotypes.

This specimen comes from a study of tumor-infiltrating lymphocytes in localized non-small cell lung cancer (dated by TCRdb to the early 2020s). The study in broad terms: The cohort included patients whose samples were collected after neoadjuvant chemotherapy, as well as both smokers and never-smokers and several histologies. Each patient provided resected tumor tissue plus uninvolved lung tissue from the same patient, with the uninvolved lung tissue described as non-adjacent to the tumor. Flow cytometry, multiplex immunofluorescence, RNA-seq, exome sequencing and proteomics were applied to the same patients as TCR sequencing, which was one of several integrated assays. In total, the ICON cohort consisted of more than 120 surgical patients with localized non-small cell lung cancer who had their tumors resected. For roughly 56 patients, immunoSEQ T-cell fraction was compared between paired tumor and uninvolved lung. The full study reports these points: The TCR-derived T-cell fraction showed no difference between the flow cytometry-defined immunotypes IM1 (good prognosis) and IM2 (poor prognosis). Because different assays used different pieces of the same tissue, technical variation could not be distinguished from intratumor heterogeneity. Assay coverage varied across patients depending on available tissue quantity, so only a subset of the cohort had TCR sequencing. Higher T cell infiltration in tumors than in uninvolved lung tissue was supported by TCRbeta sequencing, consistent with immunofluorescence CD3 counts.

Enrollment in ICON was initiated in early 2016, and the last patient was enrolled in 2018. From a subcohort of about 70 patients, fresh tumor and matched uninvolved tissue were collected for in-depth immune analyses, including TCR sequencing. DNA isolated from bulk tissue, without cell sorting, was used for TCR sequencing. The chain employs TRBV5-1 and TRBJ2-7; matching of 5 bases hints at TRBD2 as the D gene. Sequenced: uninvolved lung tissue not adjacent to the tumor. The clonotype originates from a human donor with non-small cell lung cancer. The DNA sequence is given as TGCGCCAGCAGCTTGGCTACTAGCTCCTACGAGCAGTACTTC. Protein translation: CASSLATSSYEQYF. The entire variable domain, with the stretches around the CDR3 drawn from the reference TRBV5-1 and TRBJ2-7 proteins, is KAGVTQTPRYLIKTRGQQVTLSCSPISGHRSVSWYQQTPGQGLQFLFEYFSETQRNKGNFPGRFSGRQFSNSRSEMNVSTLELGDSALYLCASSLATSSYEQYFGPGTRLTVT.